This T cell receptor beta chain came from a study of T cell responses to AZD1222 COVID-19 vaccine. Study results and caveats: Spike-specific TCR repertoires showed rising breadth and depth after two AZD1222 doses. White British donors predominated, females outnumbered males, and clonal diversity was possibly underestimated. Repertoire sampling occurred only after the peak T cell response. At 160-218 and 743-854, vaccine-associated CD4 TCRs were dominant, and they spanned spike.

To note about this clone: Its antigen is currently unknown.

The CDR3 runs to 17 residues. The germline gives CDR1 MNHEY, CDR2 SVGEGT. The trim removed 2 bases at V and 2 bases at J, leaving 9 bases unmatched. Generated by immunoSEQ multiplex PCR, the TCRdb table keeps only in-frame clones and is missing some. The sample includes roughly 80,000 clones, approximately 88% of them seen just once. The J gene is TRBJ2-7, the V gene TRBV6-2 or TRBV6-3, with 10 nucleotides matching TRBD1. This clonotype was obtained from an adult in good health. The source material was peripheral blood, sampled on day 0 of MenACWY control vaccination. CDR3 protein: CASSYGTGAAKAYEQYF. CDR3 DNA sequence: TGTGCCAGCAGTTACGGGACAGGGGCTGCGAAGGCCTACGAGCAGTACTTC.